Below, 13 T cell receptor beta chains from the same sample are listed, as sequenced in a study of OX40 agonist ivuxolimab in advanced cancers. TCRdb's copy holds only in-frame clones and misses some; the assay was immunoSEQ multiplex PCR. Of 55,000 to 70,000 clones listed, roughly 80% are singletons. The sample consisted of CD4+ or CD8+ T cells sorted from blood, taken in a trial of the OX40 agonist ivuxolimab. Receptors originate from an adult with an advanced solid tumor such as melanoma, head and neck, liver or kidney cancer.

The V call is TRBV14, the J call TRBJ1-4; D is unclear. This CDR3 contains 15 residues. From germline, CDR1 is SGHDN and CDR2 FVKESK. Trimming left V 1 base short and J 1 base short, with 7 bases between. CDR3 DNA: TGTGCCAGCAGCCAAGGGAGGGAAACTAATGAAAAACTGTTTTTT. This encodes CASSQGRETNEKLFF.

The rearrangement joins TRBV6-5 to TRBJ1-1, with no clear D. Germline assignment: CDR1 MNHEY and CDR2 SVGAGI. This CDR3 has 16 amino acids. V lost 0 bases and J lost 2, with 13 bases in between. The CDR3 sequence is CASSYSNAALNTEAFF. Written as DNA, the CDR3 is TGTGCCAGCAGTTACTCGAACGCAGCTCTCAACACTGAAGCTTTCTTT.

The chain is built from TRBV4-1 and TRBJ2-3; a possible D gene is TRBD2 (5 bases). Germline assignment: CDR1 MGHRA and CDR2 YSYEKL. V was pared by 0 bases and J by 1 base, with 8 bases between. This CDR3 is 15 amino acids long. This CDR3 reads CASSQDLAGTDTQYF. The CDR3 nucleotides are TGCGCCAGCAGCCAAGATCTAGCAGGCACAGATACGCAGTATTTT.

The chain is built from TRBV7-9 and TRBJ1-4; no reliable D call. The length of the CDR3 is 14 residues. V shed 1 base and J shed 8 bases, with 11 bases lying between them. Germline V lookup: CDR1 SEHNR, CDR2 FQNEAQ (reference sequence). The CDR3 loop is CASSLGNSQEKLFF. In DNA, the CDR3 is TGTGCCAGCAGCTTAGGTAACAGTCAAGAAAAACTGTTTTTT.

The genes are TRBV11-2 and TRBJ1-3; D is ambiguous. The CDR3 is made up of 15 amino acids. CDR1 is SGHAT and CDR2 is FQNNGV in the germline V gene. Trimming shortened V by 0 bases and J by 0 bases, and 6 bases separated the two germline ends. The DNA of the CDR3 is TGTGCCAGCAGCTTAGATACCAGCTCTGGAAACACCATATATTTT. Its translation is CASSLDTSSGNTIYF.

This chain connects TRBV6-1 to TRBJ1-3, with D unresolved. V was shortened by 3 bases and J by 0 bases, with 6 bases between the two germline ends. Germline CDR1 is MNHNS and CDR2 is SASEGT. This CDR3 is 14 amino acids long. The CDR3 reads CASSDRSSGNTIYF. The CDR3 DNA follows: TGTGCCAGCAGTGACCGAAGCTCTGGAAACACCATATATTTT.

The V and J genes are TRBV4-2 and TRBJ2-1; tentative D call: TRBD2 (7 bases). CDR1 is LGHNA, CDR2 YNFKEQ, per germline. This CDR3 comprises 17 residues. V lost 1 base, J lost 8 bases, and 21 bases lay in between. The CDR3 spells CASSQGPVGGGNHEQFF. As DNA, the CDR3 is TGTGCCAGCAGCCAAGGACCCGTGGGGGGGGGCAACCATGAGCAGTTCTTC.

This clone turned up a few times. The chain links TRBV5-4 to TRBJ1-1; D not certain. In germline, CDR1 is SGHNT, CDR2 YYREEE (reference sequence). The CDR3 loop spans 13 amino acids. Trimming pared 0 bases from V and 5 bases from J, leaving 8 bases between. The CDR3 sequence is CASSLGRETEAFF. As DNA, the CDR3 is TGTGCCAGCAGCTTGGGCCGGGAGACTGAAGCTTTCTTT.

This chain links TRBV19 with TRBJ2-1; unclear D gene. Trimming cost V 3 bases and J 4 bases, with 19 bases left between them. The CDR3 is made up of 17 amino acids. Germline loops: CDR1 LNHDA, CDR2 SQIVND (reference sequence). In nucleotides, the CDR3 is TGTGCCAGTAGTATTCAAGGGCCACACCTTGGGTACAATGAGCAGTTCTTC. This translates into CASSIQGPHLGYNEQFF.

The chain joins TRBV2 to TRBJ1-5; D perhaps matches TRBD1 (5 bases). CDR3 size: 12 residues. The V end was cut by 3 bases, the J end by 9 bases, with 9 bases between. The germline CDR1 and CDR2 sequences are SNHLY and FYNNEI. For the CDR3, the DNA is TGTGCCAGCAGTGACCAGGGAGGGCCCCAGCATTTT. The encoded protein is CASSDQGGPQHF.

The genes are TRBV30 and TRBJ1-2, with a tentative D call TRBD1 (6 bases). Germline V gene data show CDR1 as GTSNPN and CDR2 as SVGIG (reference sequence). Trimming removed 5 bases from V and 3 bases from J, with 16 bases in between. The CDR3 extends over 14 amino acids. DNA of the CDR3: TGTGCCTGGGCCCCTGGGGGCGAGGACTATGGCTACACCTTC. Translation gives CAWAPGGEDYGYTF. The full variable domain, with the rest looked up from reference TRBV30 and TRBJ1-2, is SQTIHQWPATLVQPVGSPLSLECTVEGTSNPNLYWYRQAAGRGLQLLFYSVGIGQISSEVPQNLSASRPQDRQFILSSKKLLLSDSGFYLCAWAPGGEDYGYTFGSGTRLTVV.

The chain employs TRBV6-1 and TRBJ2-1; weak D call: TRBD1 (6 bases). The CDR3 runs 12 residues. Germline assignment: CDR1 MNHNS and CDR2 SASEGT. V lost 5 bases and J 9 bases, leaving 11 bases between the germline ends. The CDR3 DNA reads as TGTGCCAGCAGTTTCTCAGGGGCTGAGCAGTTCTTC. The encoded protein is CASSFSGAEQFF.

The rearrangement links TRBV19 to TRBJ2-6, with D possibly being TRBD1 (5 bases). The germline V and J ends were trimmed by 3 bases and 2 bases, with 8 bases remaining between them. The CDR3 runs 15 residues. Germline loops: CDR1 LNHDA, CDR2 SQIVND (reference sequence). As DNA, the CDR3 is TGTGCCAGTAGTATCGTAGGGGCTGGGGCCAACGTCCTGACTTTC. Amino acids: CASSIVGAGANVLTF.